The clone carrying this T cell receptor (beta chain) was counted a few times. Under the authors' procedure: Using reference gene primer amplification, nucleated cell counts were estimated. Sequenced by immunoSEQ multiplex PCR; TCRdb stores in-frame clones only, minus some. The V and J calls and clone size are taken from that table; D and trimming were inferred from the DNA. The top ten hold 2% to 3% of the sample, which has about 75,000 clones, under 90% seen once. In germline, CDR1 is SQVTM, CDR2 ANQGSEA. The CDR3 is 14 amino acids. V lost 6 bases and J lost 2; bases outside the gene matches: 9. This entry is derived from a study of blood T cell repertoires in COVID-19. Study as a whole: The study drew acute and convalescent COVID-19 samples from the United States, Italy and Spain. PBMCs, B-cell-depleted T cells, or T cells provided the cDNA or gDNA that made up the material.

The sample comprised peripheral blood. This sequence joins TRBV29-1 and TRBJ2-7, with 8 bases matching TRBD1. The receptor was derived from a human donor in a cohort sampled during active COVID-19. The CDR3, as DNA: TGCAGCGTGACTCTGAGGGACAGGACCTACGAGCAGTACTTC. Translation gives CSVTLRDRTYEQYF.